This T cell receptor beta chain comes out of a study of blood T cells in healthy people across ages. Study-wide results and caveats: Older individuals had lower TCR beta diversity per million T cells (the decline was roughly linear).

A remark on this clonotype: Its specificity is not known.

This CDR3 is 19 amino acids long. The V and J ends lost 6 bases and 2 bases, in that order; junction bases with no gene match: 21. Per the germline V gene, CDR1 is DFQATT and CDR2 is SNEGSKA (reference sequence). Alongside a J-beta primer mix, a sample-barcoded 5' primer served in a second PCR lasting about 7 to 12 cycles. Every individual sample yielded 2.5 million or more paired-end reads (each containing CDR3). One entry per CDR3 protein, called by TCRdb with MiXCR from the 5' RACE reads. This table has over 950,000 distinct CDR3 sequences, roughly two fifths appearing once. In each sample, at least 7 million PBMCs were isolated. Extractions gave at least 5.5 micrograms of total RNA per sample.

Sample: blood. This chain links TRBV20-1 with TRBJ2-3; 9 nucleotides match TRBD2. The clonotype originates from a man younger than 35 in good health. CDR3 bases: TGCAGTGCCATAGCCGGGACTAGCCCCACCGTAACTTACACAGATACGCAGTATTTT. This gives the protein CSAIAGTSPTVTYTDTQYF.